The 29 T cell receptor beta chains below come from one sample, sequenced in a study of blood T cell repertoires in COVID-19. Sequencing used immunoSEQ multiplex PCR; TCRdb keeps in-frame clones, though not all of them. Of some 130,000 clones listed, 60% to 80% are singletons. Sequencing was performed on peripheral blood. Receptors originate from a man aged 55 to 69 who had recovered from COVID-19.

This clone was found once. This chain connects TRBV10-3 to TRBJ1-1; TRBD1 is a possible D gene (5 bases). V was shortened by 10 bases and J by 1 base, with 13 bases between the two germline ends. In germline, CDR1 is ENHRY, CDR2 SYGVKD. The CDR3 has 13 amino acids. This chain's CDR3 is CATQGGTNTEAFF. In nucleotides, the CDR3 is TGTGCCACCCAGGGTGGAACGAACACTGAAGCTTTCTTT.

This clone was seen only once. The chain has TRBV6-5 and TRBJ2-3; D might be TRBD1 (7 bases). The length of the CDR3 is 12 residues. V was clipped by 10 bases and J by 4 bases, with 12 bases between them. Looked up from germline, CDR1 is MNHEY and CDR2 is SVGAGI. The CDR3 coding sequence is TGTGCCACCAGCAGGGGGGCAGATACGCAGTATTTT. Its protein product is CATSRGADTQYF.

Concerning this clone itself: One end of the junction fails to match germline, which may point to a read error. The CDR3 DNA reads as TGTGCCAGCAGTAGCGGGAGGGCCGGTGAGCAGTTCTTC. Its translation is CASSSGRAGEQFF. The chain joins TRBV19 to TRBJ2-1; 11 positions agree with TRBD2. This CDR3 contains 13 residues. CDR1 and CDR2 (germline): LNHDA, SQIVND (reference sequence). The full variable domain, rest sourced from reference TRBV19 and TRBJ2-1, is DGGITQSPKYLFRKEGQNVTLSCEQNLNHDAMYWYRQDPGQGLRLIYYSQIVNDFQKGDIAEGYSVSREKKESFPLTVTSAQKNPTAFYLCASSSGRAGEQFFGPGTRLTVL.

V and J are TRBV18 and TRBJ1-2; TRBD1 agrees at 7 bases. CDR1 is KGHSH, CDR2 LQKENI, per germline. The CDR3 runs to 16 residues. The junction had 6 bases not matched to a gene; V was cut back by 0 bases and J by 2 bases. This CDR3 is CASSPPRTGGNYGYTF. Written as DNA, the CDR3 is TGTGCCAGCTCACCACCGAGGACAGGAGGGAACTATGGCTACACCTTC.

The chain uses TRBV18 and TRBJ2-2, with a tentative D call TRBD1 (5 bases). The length of the CDR3 is 18 residues. The V gene's germline CDR1 is KGHSH and CDR2 LQKENI. The V and J ends lost 0 bases and 1 base respectively, with 15 bases between them. CDR3 region: CASSPPKTGRVNTGELFF. The DNA of the CDR3 is TGTGCCAGCTCACCACCGAAGACGGGCAGGGTGAACACCGGGGAGCTGTTTTTT.

This clone appeared many times. The chain carries TRBV19 and TRBJ2-1; 9 nucleotides match TRBD1. The length of the CDR3 is 15 residues. Germline lookup yields CDR1 LNHDA and CDR2 SQIVND (reference sequence). Trimming at V came to 5 bases and at J to 6 bases, leaving 8 bases not matched to a gene. CDR3 residues: CASSLAGQGINEQFF. The CDR3 DNA is TGTGCCAGTAGTCTGGCGGGACAGGGAATCAATGAGCAGTTCTTC.

This clone has a handful of counts. The rearrangement links TRBV5-1 to TRBJ2-1, with TRBD1 matching 8 bases. Trimming took 8 bases from V and 5 from J; bases not matched to a gene: 3. CDR1 is SGHRS, CDR2 YFSETQ, per germline. The CDR3 has 12 residues. Here the CDR3 DNA reads TGCGCCAGTAGGACAGGGAACAATGAGCAGTTCTTC. Its translation is CASRTGNNEQFF.

This chain uses TRBV24-1 with TRBJ1-2; D uncertain. Per germline, CDR1 KGHDR and CDR2 SFDVKD. V lost 2 bases to trimming and J lost 0 bases, with 3 bases between them. The CDR3 length is 13 residues. CDR3 nucleotides: TGTGCCACCAGTGATTCTACTAACTATGGCTACACCTTC. It encodes CATSDSTNYGYTF.

At least ten counts were recorded for this clone. The genes are TRBV28 and TRBJ2-7; the match to TRBD1 covers 7 bases. Germline trimming cut 5 bases from V and 2 bases from J; bases unmatched to any gene: 0. This CDR3 spans 12 amino acids. Per germline, CDR1 MDHEN and CDR2 SYDVKM. CDR3 DNA: TGTGCCAGCAGTACAGGGGCCTACGAGCAGTACTTC. Protein sequence: CASSTGAYEQYF.

This clone showed up just once. V is TRBV4-3 and J is TRBJ2-1, with TRBD2 matching 10 bases. The CDR3 runs 17 residues. Germline assignment: CDR1 LGHNA and CDR2 YSLEER. V was clipped by 2 bases and J by 7 bases; unmatched bases: 11. The CDR3 here is CASSQRSGGEGPNEQFF. CDR3 bases: TGCGCCAGCAGCCAAAGAAGCGGGGGGGAGGGCCCTAATGAGCAGTTCTTC.

The chain is built from TRBV7-2 and TRBJ1-6, with D tentatively TRBD1 (5 bases). Deletions cut 3 bases from V and 9 bases from J, with 12 bases between. This CDR3 has 14 amino acids. Germline CDR1 SGHTA, CDR2 FQGNSA. The CDR3 sequence: CASSFSRDGSPLHF. The CDR3 DNA sequence: TGTGCCAGCAGCTTCAGCAGGGATGGTTCACCCCTCCACTTT.

This clone is a singleton in its sample. The chain combines TRBV14 with TRBJ2-7, with 9 bases matching TRBD2. The ends lost 3 bases at V and 2 bases at J; junction bases unmatched: 8. The CDR3 totals 16 residues. CDR1 is SGHDN, CDR2 FVKESK, per germline. CDR3 residues: CASSQRLAGQTYEQYF. CDR3 coding DNA: TGTGCCAGCAGCCAGCGTCTAGCGGGACAAACCTACGAGCAGTACTTC.

The chain couples TRBV19 to TRBJ2-2; 7 bases match TRBD1. The CDR3 is 16 amino acids. Germline-derived CDR1 and CDR2 are LNHDA and SQIVND (reference sequence). V was clipped by 5 bases and J by 0 bases; unmatched bases: 6. CDR3 bases: TGTGCCAGTAGTTACTACGACAGGGCGAACACCGGGGAGCTGTTTTTT. It encodes CASSYYDRANTGELFF.

The chain joins TRBV3-1 (or the pseudogene TRBV3-2) to TRBJ2-1, with D possibly TRBD1 on 5 matching bases. V shed 6 bases and J shed 1 base, with 10 bases lying between them. This CDR3 comprises 14 residues. Germline V lookup: CDR1 LGHDT, CDR2 YNNKEL (reference sequence). The CDR3 nucleotides read TGTGCCAGCAGGCTGACAGAATCCTACAATGAGCAGTTCTTC. Translated: CASRLTESYNEQFF.

This clone occurred a few times. Here the CDR3 reads CATSDSQGQGYEQYF. The CDR3 nucleotides read TGTGCCACCAGTGATTCCCAGGGACAGGGGTACGAGCAGTACTTC. The chain employs TRBV24-1 and TRBJ2-7; 10 bases line up with TRBD1. Germline CDR1 is KGHDR and CDR2 is SFDVKD. The CDR3 loop spans 15 amino acids. V trimming: 2 bases; J trimming: 4 bases; junction bases outside the gene matches: 4.

The rearrangement joins TRBV4-1 to TRBJ2-3; 9 bases agree with TRBD1. V gave up 4 bases and J gave up 6 bases; unmatched junction bases: 8. This CDR3 has 15 amino acids. Germline-derived CDR1 and CDR2 are MGHRA and YSYEKL. The CDR3 region is CASSPGDRERDTQYF. The CDR3 DNA follows: TGCGCCAGCAGCCCCGGGGACAGGGAGAGGGATACGCAGTATTTT.

The chain links TRBV10-3 to TRBJ1-1; TRBD1 is a possible D gene (5 bases). This CDR3 has 15 residues. The V and J ends lost 6 bases and 1 base respectively, with 15 bases between them. Germline CDR1 reads ENHRY; CDR2 reads SYGVKD. This CDR3 is CAIRGGEGSNTEAFF. The CDR3 nucleotides are TGTGCCATCAGGGGAGGGGAAGGGTCGAACACTGAAGCTTTCTTT.

This clone has just one count. This CDR3 is CASSRDAPDFYTQYF. In DNA form, the CDR3 reads TGTGCCAGCAGCCGGGATGCCCCTGATTTTTATACGCAGTATTTT. The chain has TRBV11-2 and TRBJ2-3; a possible D gene is TRBD2 (5 bases). The CDR3 totals 15 residues. From germline, CDR1 is SGHAT and CDR2 FQNNGV. Trimming removed 5 bases from V and 7 bases from J, with 19 bases in between. Full variable domain (outside the CDR3, taken from reference TRBV11-2 and TRBJ2-3): EAGVAQSPRYKIIEKRQSVAFWCNPISGHATLYWYQQILGQGPKLLIQFQNNGVVDDSQLPKDRFSAERLKGVDSTLKIQPAKLEDSAVYLCASSRDAPDFYTQYFGPGTRLTVL.

The rearrangement joins TRBV28 to TRBJ1-2; D may be TRBD1 (6 bases). The ends were cut back, 5 bases at V and 3 bases at J, with 19 bases in the middle. The germline gives CDR1 MDHEN, CDR2 SYDVKM. The CDR3 runs 16 residues. The DNA for the CDR3 is TGTGCCAGCAGTCCGGGCAGGGGAAGGTACCACTATGGCTACACCTTC. This encodes CASSPGRGRYHYGYTF.

V and J are TRBV24-1 and TRBJ1-5; weak D call: TRBD1 (5 bases). Trimming pared 2 bases from V and 7 bases from J, leaving 11 bases between. The CDR3 runs 14 residues. In germline, CDR1 is KGHDR, CDR2 SFDVKD. The DNA of the CDR3 is TGTGCCACCAGTGATTCAGGGATCAGGCAGCCCCAGCATTTT. It yields the protein CATSDSGIRQPQHF.

J is TRBJ1-4 and V is TRBV19, with 8 bases that match TRBD1. With 6 bases clipped from V and 3 bases from J, the junction kept 6 bases outside the gene matches. CDR3 length equals 15 residues. From germline, CDR1 is LNHDA and CDR2 SQIVND (reference sequence). CDR3 residues: CASSGTGQANEKLFF. CDR3 bases: TGTGCCAGTAGCGGAACGGGACAGGCTAATGAAAAACTGTTTTTT.

V gene TRBV12-3 or TRBV12-4 combines with J gene TRBJ1-2; D ambiguous. The V end lost 3 bases, the J end lost 7 bases, and 9 bases lay between the germline ends. There are 12 residues in the CDR3. As DNA, the CDR3 is TGTGCCAGCAGTTTTGAGGGCTCTGGCTACACCTTC. Protein sequence: CASSFEGSGYTF.

The rearrangement links TRBV6-5 to TRBJ2-2; 8 bases fit TRBD1. The CDR3 covers 14 residues. After removal of 8 bases from V and 4 bases from J, the junction contained 6 bases not matched to a gene. CDR1 and CDR2 from the germline V gene are MNHEY and SVGAGI. In nucleotides, the CDR3 is TGTGCCAGCGGCATAACAGGGGGCACCGGGGAGCTGTTTTTT. The encoded protein is CASGITGGTGELFF.

J is TRBJ2-3 and V is TRBV18, with TRBD2 identical over 9 bases. Germline V CDR1 and CDR2: KGHSH, LQKENI. The CDR3 totals 16 residues. V was pared by 1 base and J by 4 bases, with 6 bases of the junction left unmatched. The CDR3 reads CASSPQTGLAADTQYF. The DNA for the CDR3 is TGTGCCAGCTCACCACAAACGGGACTAGCCGCAGATACGCAGTATTTT.

This rearrangement joins TRBV7-2 to TRBJ2-5, with TRBD1 as a possible D gene (5 bases). From germline, CDR1 is SGHTA and CDR2 FQGNSA. The CDR3 covers 13 residues. The V end was cut by 2 bases, the J end by 5 bases, with 9 bases between. CDR3 region: CASSLMSGETQYF. The CDR3, as DNA: TGTGCCAGCAGCTTAATGTCAGGGGAGACCCAGTACTTC.

The rearrangement joins TRBV5-1 to TRBJ2-2, with D hard to call. Germline CDR1 and CDR2: SGHRS and YFSETQ. Trimming shortened V by 4 bases and J by 2 bases, and 15 bases separated the two germline ends. The CDR3 length is 16 residues. The DNA of the CDR3 is TGCGCCAGCAGCGCCAGGTCAGACCTAAACACCGGGGAGCTGTTTTTT. Translated, it gives CASSARSDLNTGELFF.

The chain has TRBV5-1 and TRBJ2-2, with D possibly being TRBD1 (6 bases). V was trimmed by 3 bases and J by 0 bases, leaving 12 bases between them. Germline CDR1 reads SGHRS; CDR2 reads YFSETQ. CDR3 length: 16 residues. This CDR3 reads CASSSSTGANTGELFF. The CDR3 region has the DNA TGCGCCAGCAGCTCATCGACAGGCGCGAACACCGGGGAGCTGTTTTTT.

The chain employs TRBV10-3 and TRBJ2-5; D uncertain. CDR3 length equals 13 residues. V dropped 8 bases and J dropped 1 base, with 11 bases sitting between them. Germline V CDR1 and CDR2: ENHRY, SYGVKD. CDR3: CAIAQATQETQYF. In nucleotides, the CDR3 is TGTGCCATCGCTCAGGCGACCCAAGAGACCCAGTACTTC.

This chain uses TRBV5-1 with TRBJ1-1; tentative D call: TRBD1 (5 bases). Trimming shortened V by 1 base and J by 1 base, and 8 bases separated the two germline ends. Germline CDR1 reads SGHRS; CDR2 reads YFSETQ. The CDR3 contains 14 residues. CDR3 coding DNA: TGCGCCAGCAGCTTGTCAGGGCAGAACACTGAAGCTTTCTTT. This codes for CASSLSGQNTEAFF.